A selection of T cell receptor beta chains follows, all from one sample in a study of blood T cells in healthy people across ages. TCRdb passed the 5' RACE reads through MiXCR, listing each CDR3 protein once. The repertoire holds roughly 800,000 distinct CDR3 sequences, with about 55% as singletons. Specimen: blood. The receptors derive from a man aged 80 or over in good health. Both conserved end residues are part of each CDR3. The D gene is left open where the match is weak. Expanded clones are given a class, and other clones once, few, many or no size at all.

D gene	V gene	J gene	clone size	CDR3 DNA	CDR3 protein
TRBD2	TRBV12-3/TRBV12-4	TRBJ2-2	-	TGTGCCAGCAGGGGGGAGGGGCAGAGGACCGGGGAGCTGTTTTTT	CASRGEGQRTGELFF
TRBD1	TRBV5-1	TRBJ2-2	-	TGCGCCAGCAGCTTTGGAATAGACCCGGGACAGAGGAACACCGGGGAGCTGTTTTTT	CASSFGIDPGQRNTGELFF
TRBD1	TRBV5-1	TRBJ2-6	few	TGCGCCAGCAGCGTGGGACAGTCGAGCTCTGGGGCCAACGTCCTGACTTTC	CASSVGQSSSGANVLTF
TRBD2	TRBV20-1	TRBJ2-1	few	TGCAGTCCGAAAAGCGGGGCACGCAATGAGCAGTTCTTC	CSPKSGARNEQFF
-	TRBV3-1	TRBJ1-5	-	TGTGCCAGCAGCCAAGTCCCGGTGGGGAGCAATAGCAATCAGCCCCAGCATTTT	CASSQVPVGSNSNQPQHF
TRBD2	TRBV12-3/TRBV12-4	TRBJ2-3	once	TGTGCCAGCAGTTTACTAGCGGGAGAGGCAAGATACGCGTATTTT	CASSLLAGEARYAYF
TRBD1	TRBV27	TRBJ1-2	-	TGTGCCAGCAGTTACACAGGGGTGGGAGGCGGCTACACCTTC	CASSYTGVGGGYTF
-	TRBV20-1	TRBJ2-5	few	TGCAGTGCTAGGGGCAGGGCGGAGAAAGAGACCCAGTACTTC	CSARGRAEKETQYF
TRBD2	TRBV24-1	TRBJ2-1	once	TGTGCCACCAGTGATACGTTAGCGGGAGAAAAGGAATCCTACAATGAGCAGTTCTTC	CATSDTLAGEKESYNEQFF
TRBD2	TRBV29-1	TRBJ2-7	-	TGCACGGGGATAGCGGGGCTTTTCTCCTACGAGCAGTACTTC	CTGIAGLFSYEQYF
TRBD1	TRBV3-1	TRBJ2-7	many	TGTGCCAGCAGCCCGACAGGGCGCGAGCAGTACTTC	CASSPTGREQYF
-	TRBV27	TRBJ1-1	-	TGTGCCAGCAGTTTAGGGCAGGGTAGTGGATTCACTGAAGCTTTCTTT	CASSLGQGSGFTEAFF
-	TRBV29-1	TRBJ1-5	few	TGCAGCGTTGCCCCCGGGACGTATCAGCCCCAGCATTTT	CSVAPGTYQPQHF
-	TRBV20-1	TRBJ2-3	few	TGCAGTGCTAGACCCGCGGGATACTCTACGCAGTATTTT	CSARPAGYSTQYF
TRBD2	TRBV2	TRBJ2-1	-	TGTGCCAGCAGTACACTAGCGGGAGGGCCCCATGAGCAGTTCTTC	CASSTLAGGPHEQFF
-	TRBV18	TRBJ1-2	-	TGTGCCAGCTCACCAACCGATGCAGCTCACTATGGCTACACCTTC	CASSPTDAAHYGYTF
-	TRBV6-6	TRBJ1-4	few	TGTGCCAGCACCCCGAGGGGTAATGAAAAACTGTTTTTT	CASTPRGNEKLFF
-	TRBV5-4	TRBJ2-1	-	TGTGCCAGCAGCTTGGACTCGGGACTGTACAATGAGCAGTTCTTC	CASSLDSGLYNEQFF
TRBD1	TRBV11-2	TRBJ1-2	-	TGTGCCAGCAGCCCGGGACAGCCGGGCAACTATGGCTACACCTTC	CASSPGQPGNYGYTF
-	TRBV12-3/TRBV12-4	TRBJ2-1	-	TGTGCCAGCAGTTTAGCTGGGGGCGCCCCCAATGAGCAGTTCTTC	CASSLAGGAPNEQFF
TRBD2	TRBV4-1	TRBJ2-1	few	TGCGCCAGCAGCCGGTTGGGACTAGCGGGGGGGTCGGAGCAGTTCTTC	CASSRLGLAGGSEQFF
-	TRBV29-1	TRBJ2-7	-	TGCAGCGTTGCGATGACAGTCTCAGAGCAGTACTTC	CSVAMTVSEQYF
TRBD1	TRBV24-1	TRBJ2-5	-	TGTGCCACCAGTGCCCCGGGACAGGGGGCTCTGAGCCAGACCCAGTACTTC	CATSAPGQGALSQTQYF
-	TRBV6-1	TRBJ2-7	-	TGTGCCAGCAGACCCCCGGGGGCCAATGAGCAGTACTTC	CASRPPGANEQYF
-	TRBV12-3/TRBV12-4	TRBJ2-7	-	TGTGCCAGCAGTCACATAGGGCAGCTCTCCTACGAGCAGTACTTC	CASSHIGQLSYEQYF
TRBD2	TRBV5-1	TRBJ2-1	-	TGCGCCAGCAGCCTCCCCGGGACTAGCGGGAGTAATGAGCAGTTCTTC	CASSLPGTSGSNEQFF
TRBD2	TRBV5-1	TRBJ2-1	few	TGCGCCAGCAAGGCGGGAGGGCCGAAAGGTGAGCAGTTCTTC	CASKAGGPKGEQFF
-	TRBV20-1	TRBJ2-7	-	TGCAGTGCTAGACGAAGGGGGGGTTCGCCCTACGAGCAGTACTTC	CSARRRGGSPYEQYF
-	TRBV6-1	TRBJ1-5	-	TGTGCCAGCAGTTCGGACACTTATCAGCCCCAGCATTTT	CASSSDTYQPQHF
-	TRBV5-1	TRBJ2-7	once	TGCGCCAGCAGCTTGGCTGGGGAATCCTACAATGAGCAGTACTTC	CASSLAGESYNEQYF
-	TRBV3-1	TRBJ2-5	-	TGTGCCAGCAGCCAAGACGATGACCGAGAAGAGACCCAGTACTTC	CASSQDDDREETQYF
-	TRBV2	TRBJ1-1	-	TGTGCCGGAGGGGCTATTAGGACTGAAGCTTTCTTT	CAGGAIRTEAFF
-	TRBV10-3	TRBJ2-1	few	TGTGCCACCGGCCGACAGTCCGACAATGAGCAGTTCTTC	CATGRQSDNEQFF
TRBD2	TRBV28	TRBJ2-7	few	TGTGCCAGCAGTTTAACGGCGGGAGGCTACTACGAGCAGTACTTC	CASSLTAGGYYEQYF
-	TRBV20-1	TRBJ1-2	-	TGCAGTGCTAGGATCGGAAGGGGCCTCTATGGCTACACCTTC	CSARIGRGLYGYTF
TRBD1	TRBV2	TRBJ2-7	-	TGTGCCAACAAAATCGGGACAGGGGACTACGAGCAGTACTTC	CANKIGTGDYEQYF